These T cell receptor beta chains were read from a single sample in a study of radiation and T cells in renal cell carcinoma. The repertoire was sequenced with immunoSEQ multiplex PCR; TCRdb's copy has only in-frame clones and lacks some. The sample consists of some 150,000 clones, around 90% of them appearing once. This material consisted of blood, taken from a patient whose treatment included radiotherapy and nephrectomy. These receptors were obtained from a woman aged 45-60 years with renal cell carcinoma. Both conserved end residues are trimmed from each CDR3. A D gene is named only where the DNA matches it firmly. Not all rows give a size; the values are once, few, many and, for expanded clones, a class.

V: TRBV7-9
D: TRBD1
J: TRBJ1-4
size: NA
CDR3: ASSLAQGQGYEKLF

V: TRBV7-2
D: NA
J: TRBJ1-2
size: once
CDR3: ASSYRGREDGYT

V: TRBV6-1
D: NA
J: TRBJ1-5
size: NA
CDR3: AITDGPSNQPQH

V: TRBV18
D: NA
J: TRBJ1-2
size: NA
CDR3: ASSPSGGLGGYT

V: TRBV6-1
D: NA
J: TRBJ1-5
size: NA
CDR3: ASRREGQGNQPQH

V: TRBV7-2
D: TRBD1
J: TRBJ1-6
size: NA
CDR3: ASSSGGQGNSPLH

V: TRBV6-1
D: NA
J: TRBJ2-1
size: NA
CDR3: ASSPGPRLEQF

V: TRBV6-5
D: NA
J: TRBJ2-2
size: NA
CDR3: ASRRTATGGELF

V: TRBV29-1
D: NA
J: NA
size: NA
CDR3: SVWQNYEQY

V: TRBV18
D: NA
J: TRBJ1-1
size: NA
CDR3: ASTEGGGTEAF

V: TRBV19
D: NA
J: TRBJ2-7
size: NA
CDR3: ASSTLTPYEQY

V: TRBV6-5
D: NA
J: TRBJ1-6
size: NA
CDR3: ASKTGFSNSPLH

V: TRBV12-5
D: NA
J: TRBJ1-5
size: NA
CDR3: ASGLIGQINSNQPQH

V: TRBV4-1
D: NA
J: TRBJ1-1
size: NA
CDR3: ASSRGWNTEAF

V: TRBV18
D: NA
J: TRBJ1-1
size: NA
CDR3: ASSALDSYTEAF

V: TRBV7-3
D: NA
J: TRBJ1-1
size: NA
CDR3: ASSLEGENTEAF

V: TRBV6-6
D: NA
J: TRBJ2-2
size: NA
CDR3: ASGGANTGELF

V: TRBV19
D: NA
J: TRBJ1-1
size: few
CDR3: ASNWGAEAF

V: TRBV18
D: NA
J: TRBJ1-1
size: NA
CDR3: ASSGSNTEAF

V: TRBV5-1
D: NA
J: TRBJ2-2
size: NA
CDR3: ASSDGRATNTGELF